A selection of T cell receptor beta chains follows, all from one sample in a study of blood T cell repertoires in COVID-19. Produced via immunoSEQ multiplex PCR; TCRdb's table is partial and in-frame only. This sample has just over 95,000 clones; about 81% occur once, and the top ten carry approximately 18%. Sequencing was carried out using peripheral blood. The receptors derive from a man older than 75 with acute or convalescent COVID-19. CDR3s include the opening cysteine and the closing phenylalanine or tryptophan. The D gene is left open where the match is weak. A clone size is listed for some rows: how often the clone was seen (once, few, many), or a class if it is expanded.

V gene	J gene	clone size	D gene	CDR3 protein	CDR3 DNA
TRBV30	TRBJ2-7	NA	NA	CAWSIGQEQYF	TGTGCCTGGAGTATCGGACAGGAGCAGTACTTC
TRBV19	TRBJ1-5	NA	TRBD1	CASKEAGGAGQPQHF	TGTGCCAGTAAAGAGGCAGGGGGAGCTGGTCAGCCCCAGCATTTT
TRBV5-4	TRBJ1-2	NA	TRBD1	CASSPGQQVNYTF	TGTGCCAGCAGCCCGGGACAGCAAGTGAACTACACCTTC
TRBV7-9	TRBJ2-7	NA	TRBD1	CASSYGTASYEQYF	TGTGCCAGCAGCTACGGGACAGCCTCCTACGAGCAGTACTTC
TRBV7-2	TRBJ1-1	NA	NA	CASSPRQDTEAFF	TGTGCCAGCAGCCCTAGACAGGACACTGAAGCTTTCTTT
TRBV5-8	TRBJ2-1	NA	NA	CASSLWDKYNEQFF	TGTGCCAGCAGCCTTTGGGACAAATACAATGAGCAGTTCTTC
TRBV7-9	TRBJ1-3	few	TRBD1	CASQEFTGTAHNTIYF	TGTGCCAGTCAAGAATTTACCGGGACAGCGCACAACACCATATATTTT
TRBV19	TRBJ2-1	NA	TRBD1	CASSIEGQGINEQFF	TGTGCCAGTAGTATAGAGGGACAGGGAATCAATGAGCAGTTCTTC
TRBV9	TRBJ1-6	NA	NA	CASSVYQGSNSPLHF	TGTGCCAGCAGCGTATACCAGGGGAGTAATTCACCCCTCCACTTT
TRBV6-1	TRBJ2-5	NA	TRBD2	CASSEGTKETQYF	TGTGCCAGCAGTGAGGGGACTAAAGAGACCCAGTACTTC
TRBV5-1	TRBJ2-5	NA	TRBD1	CASYRETGQIAQYF	TGCGCCAGCTACCGTGAGACAGGGCAAATAGCCCAGTACTTC
TRBV4-3	TRBJ2-2	NA	NA	CASSPGVSGELFF	TGCGCCAGCAGCCCGGGGGTATCCGGGGAGCTGTTTTTT
TRBV5-4	TRBJ2-5	NA	TRBD2	CASSLRARGAGETQYF	TGTGCCAGCAGCTTGAGGGCGCGGGGGGCGGGAGAGACCCAGTACTTC
TRBV5-5	TRBJ1-5	NA	NA	CASSLGQSSNQPQHF	TGTGCCAGCAGCTTGGGACAGTCGAGCAATCAGCCCCAGCATTTT
TRBV7-2	TRBJ2-2	NA	NA	CASSLERFPTGELFF	TGTGCCAGCAGCTTAGAGCGGTTTCCCACCGGGGAGCTGTTTTTT
TRBV5-6	TRBJ2-2	NA	NA	CASSFPRRGVNTGTGELFF	TGTGCCAGCTCTTTCCCGCGCAGGGGAGTCAATACGGGGACCGGGGAGCTGTTTTTT
TRBV6-1	TRBJ1-4	NA	NA	CASSEWGIGTNEKLFF	TGTGCCAGCAGTGAATGGGGCATTGGAACTAATGAAAAACTGTTTTTT
TRBV30	TRBJ2-3	NA	TRBD2	CAWSVGAGADTQYF	TGTGCCTGGAGTGTCGGGGCGGGAGCAGATACGCAGTATTTT
TRBV7-8	TRBJ1-5	few	NA	CASSPGGGVRNQPQHF	TGTGCCAGCAGCCCGGGCGGGGGTGTTAGGAATCAGCCCCAGCATTTT
TRBV5-1	TRBJ2-1	NA	TRBD1	CASSTVQGPNEQFF	TGCGCCAGCAGCACGGTACAGGGGCCCAATGAGCAGTTCTTC
TRBV18	TRBJ2-1	NA	NA	CASSRGLYNEQFF	TGTGCCAGCTCCCGGGGACTCTACAATGAGCAGTTCTTC
TRBV12-3/TRBV12-4	TRBJ1-1	NA	NA	CASRPGVTEAFF	TGTGCCAGCAGGCCAGGGGTAACTGAAGCTTTCTTT
TRBV21-1	TRBJ2-1	NA	NA	CATSGTSGTDEQFF	TGTGCCACATCCGGGACTAGCGGTACTGATGAGCAGTTCTTC
TRBV7-2	TRBJ1-2	NA	NA	CASSPQTNYGYTF	TGTGCCAGCAGCCCCCAGACTAACTATGGCTACACCTTC